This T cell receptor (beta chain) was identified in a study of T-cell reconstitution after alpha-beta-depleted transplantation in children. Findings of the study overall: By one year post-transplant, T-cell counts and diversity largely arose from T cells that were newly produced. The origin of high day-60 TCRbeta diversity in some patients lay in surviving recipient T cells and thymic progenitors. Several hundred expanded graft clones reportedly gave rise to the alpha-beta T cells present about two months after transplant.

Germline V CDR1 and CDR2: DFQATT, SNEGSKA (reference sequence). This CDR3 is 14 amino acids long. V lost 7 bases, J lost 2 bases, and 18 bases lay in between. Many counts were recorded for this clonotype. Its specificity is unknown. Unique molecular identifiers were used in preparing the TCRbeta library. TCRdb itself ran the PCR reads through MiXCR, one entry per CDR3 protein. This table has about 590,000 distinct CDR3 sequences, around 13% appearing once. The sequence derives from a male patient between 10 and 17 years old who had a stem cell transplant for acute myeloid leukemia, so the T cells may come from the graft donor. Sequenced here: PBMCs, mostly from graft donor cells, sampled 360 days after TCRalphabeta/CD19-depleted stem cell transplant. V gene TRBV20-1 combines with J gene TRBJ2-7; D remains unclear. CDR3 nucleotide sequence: TGCAGTGTCCAATCGAGGCCTCGAACCTACGAGCAGTACTTC. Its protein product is CSVQSRPRTYEQYF.